This TCR beta chain was retrieved from a study of CD8+ T cells in alopecia areata. As for the study in general: Treated patients swallowed 5 to 10 mg of oral tofacitinib twice daily.

Overall study findings and caveats: Normal scalp had lower clonality than lesional scalp, with alopecia totalis/universalis lesions showing this most strongly. Clonality in the scalp and expanded CD8+ clones ranked among the top 100 were significantly decreased by tofacitinib.

Treatment: oral pan-JAK inhibitor, 5-10 mg twice daily. V gave up 4 bases and J gave up 0 bases, with 10 bases separating them. CDR3 length: 15 residues. Germline CDR1 reads GTSNPN; CDR2 reads SVGIG (reference sequence). Sequencing templates came from extracted RNA that was reverse transcribed into cDNA. TCRdb's copy holds only in-frame clones and misses some; the assay was immunoSEQ multiplex PCR. The sample carries hundreds of thousands of clones, around three fifths recorded once. Only a few counts were recorded for this clone. Its matching antigen is unknown. This receptor was taken from a human donor with alopecia areata. The rearrangement links TRBV30 to TRBJ2-6; the D is unclear. This material consisted of CD4+ T cells sorted from blood, taken around week 52, from a patient treated with tofacitinib. The CDR3 coding sequence is TGTGCCTGGAACCTACTCGCCTCTGGGGCCAACGTCCTGACTTTC. It yields the protein CAWNLLASGANVLTF.